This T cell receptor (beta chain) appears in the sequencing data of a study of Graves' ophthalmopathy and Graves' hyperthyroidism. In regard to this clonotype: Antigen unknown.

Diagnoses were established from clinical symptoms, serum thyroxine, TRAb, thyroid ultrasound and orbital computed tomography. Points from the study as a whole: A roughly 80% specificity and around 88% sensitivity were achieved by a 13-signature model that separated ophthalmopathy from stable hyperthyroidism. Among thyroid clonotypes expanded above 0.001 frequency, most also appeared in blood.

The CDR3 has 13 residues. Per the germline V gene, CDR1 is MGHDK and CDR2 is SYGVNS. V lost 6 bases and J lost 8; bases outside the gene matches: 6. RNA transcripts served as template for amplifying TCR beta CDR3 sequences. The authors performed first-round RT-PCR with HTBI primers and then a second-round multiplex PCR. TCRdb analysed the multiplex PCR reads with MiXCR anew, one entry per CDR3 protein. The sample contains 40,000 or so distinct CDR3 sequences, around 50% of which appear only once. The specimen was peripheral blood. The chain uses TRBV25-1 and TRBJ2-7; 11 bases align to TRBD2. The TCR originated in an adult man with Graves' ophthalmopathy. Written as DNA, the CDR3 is TGTGCCAGCAGCCACCCTAGCGGGGGGCAGCAGTACTTC. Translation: CASSHPSGGQQYF.